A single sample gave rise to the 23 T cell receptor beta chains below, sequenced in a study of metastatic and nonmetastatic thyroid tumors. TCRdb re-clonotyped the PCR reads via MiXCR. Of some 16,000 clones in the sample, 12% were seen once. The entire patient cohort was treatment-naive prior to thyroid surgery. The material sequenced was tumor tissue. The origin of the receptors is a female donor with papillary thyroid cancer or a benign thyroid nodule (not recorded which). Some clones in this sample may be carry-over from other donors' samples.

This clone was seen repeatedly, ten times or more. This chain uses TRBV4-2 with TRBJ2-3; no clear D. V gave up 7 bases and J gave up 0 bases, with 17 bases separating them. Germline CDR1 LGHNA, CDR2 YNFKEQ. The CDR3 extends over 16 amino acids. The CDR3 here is CASNPPSSTSTDTQYF. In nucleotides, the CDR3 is TGTGCCAGCAATCCCCCCTCATCCACAAGCACAGATACGCAGTATTTT.

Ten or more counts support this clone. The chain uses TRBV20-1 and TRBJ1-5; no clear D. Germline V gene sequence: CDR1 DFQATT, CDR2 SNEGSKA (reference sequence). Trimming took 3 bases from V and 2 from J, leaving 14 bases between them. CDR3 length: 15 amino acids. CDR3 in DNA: TGCAGTGCTAGTCGGTGGAATAGGGGCAATCAGCCCCAGCATTTT. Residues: CSASRWNRGNQPQHF.

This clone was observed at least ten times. CDR3 DNA: TGTGCCACCAGTGATGCGTTTAGACATGAGCAGTTCTTC. It is translated as CATSDAFRHEQFF. This chain links TRBV24-1 with TRBJ2-1, with no clear D. Germline V lookup: CDR1 KGHDR, CDR2 SFDVKD. Trimming pared 3 bases from V and 8 bases from J, leaving 10 bases between. CDR3 length equals 13 residues.

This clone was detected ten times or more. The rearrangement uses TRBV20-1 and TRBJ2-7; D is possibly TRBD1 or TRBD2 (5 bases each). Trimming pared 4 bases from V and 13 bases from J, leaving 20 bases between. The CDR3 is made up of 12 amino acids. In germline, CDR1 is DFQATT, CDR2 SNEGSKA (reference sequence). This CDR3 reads CSANPGTRDNYF. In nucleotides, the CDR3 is TGCAGTGCTAACCCCGGGACCCGTGACAACTACTTC.

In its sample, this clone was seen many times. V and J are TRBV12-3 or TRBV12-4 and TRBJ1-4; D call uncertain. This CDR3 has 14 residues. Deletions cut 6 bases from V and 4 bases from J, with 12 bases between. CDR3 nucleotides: TGTGCCAGCAGGAGGACTCTTGGTAATGAAAAACTGTTTTTT. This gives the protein CASRRTLGNEKLFF.

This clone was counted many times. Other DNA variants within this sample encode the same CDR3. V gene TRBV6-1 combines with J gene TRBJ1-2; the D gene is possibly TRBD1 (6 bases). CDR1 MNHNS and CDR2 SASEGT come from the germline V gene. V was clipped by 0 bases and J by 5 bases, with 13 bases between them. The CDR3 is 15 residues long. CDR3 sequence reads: CASSEAGQGRYGYTF. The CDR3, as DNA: TGTGCCAGCAGTGAAGCCGGGCAGGGGAGGTATGGCTACACCTTC.

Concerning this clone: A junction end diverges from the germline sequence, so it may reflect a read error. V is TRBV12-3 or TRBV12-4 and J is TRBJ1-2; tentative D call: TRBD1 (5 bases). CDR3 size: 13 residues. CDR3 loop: CANSPGGTSGYIF. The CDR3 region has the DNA TGTGCCAACTCCCCCGGGGGAACGAGCGGCTACATCTTC.

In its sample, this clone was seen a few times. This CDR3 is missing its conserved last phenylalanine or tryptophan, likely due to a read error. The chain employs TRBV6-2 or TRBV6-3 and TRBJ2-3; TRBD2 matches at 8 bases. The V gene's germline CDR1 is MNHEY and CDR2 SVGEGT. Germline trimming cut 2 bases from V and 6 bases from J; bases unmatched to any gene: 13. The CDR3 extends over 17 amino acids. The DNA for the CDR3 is TGTGCCAGCAGTTACGACCCGGGACTAGGGGATGGGGATACGCAGTATTCT. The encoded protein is CASSYDPGLGDGDTQYS.

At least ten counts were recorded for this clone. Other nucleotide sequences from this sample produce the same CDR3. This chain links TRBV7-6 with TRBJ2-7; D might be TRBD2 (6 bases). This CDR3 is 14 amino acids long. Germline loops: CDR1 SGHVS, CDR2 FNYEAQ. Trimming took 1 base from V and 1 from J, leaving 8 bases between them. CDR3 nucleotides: TGTGCCAGCAGCTTAGAGGAGGGGTCCTACGAGCAGTACTTC. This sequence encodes CASSLEEGSYEQYF.

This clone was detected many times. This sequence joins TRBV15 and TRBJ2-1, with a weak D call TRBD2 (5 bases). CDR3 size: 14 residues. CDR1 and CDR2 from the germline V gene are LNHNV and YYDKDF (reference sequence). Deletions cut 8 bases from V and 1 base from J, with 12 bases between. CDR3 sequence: CATSWRGSYNEQFF. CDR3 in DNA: TGTGCCACCTCCTGGCGCGGGTCCTACAATGAGCAGTTCTTC.

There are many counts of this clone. The CDR3 coding sequence is TGTGCCAGCAGTTTATTCTCCATGGACAGGGGCAATCAGCCCCAGCATTTT. This encodes CASSLFSMDRGNQPQHF. V is TRBV27 and J is TRBJ1-5, with TRBD1 matching 8 bases. CDR1 is MNHEY, CDR2 SMNVEV, per germline (reference sequence). J lost 2 bases, V lost 1 base, and 7 bases had no gene match. The CDR3 loop spans 17 amino acids.

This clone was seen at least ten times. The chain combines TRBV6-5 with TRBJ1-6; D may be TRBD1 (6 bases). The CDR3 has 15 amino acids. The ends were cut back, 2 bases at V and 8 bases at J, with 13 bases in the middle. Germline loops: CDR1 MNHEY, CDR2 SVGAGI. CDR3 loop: CASSYGGPADSPLHF. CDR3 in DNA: TGTGCCAGCAGTTACGGGGGCCCGGCGGATTCACCCCTCCACTTT.

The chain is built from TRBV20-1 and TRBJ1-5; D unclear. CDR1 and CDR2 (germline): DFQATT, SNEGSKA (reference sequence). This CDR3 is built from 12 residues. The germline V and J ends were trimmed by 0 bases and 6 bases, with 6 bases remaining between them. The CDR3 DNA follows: TGCAGTGCTAGAGATACGGGTCAGCCCCAGCATTTT. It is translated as CSARDTGQPQHF.

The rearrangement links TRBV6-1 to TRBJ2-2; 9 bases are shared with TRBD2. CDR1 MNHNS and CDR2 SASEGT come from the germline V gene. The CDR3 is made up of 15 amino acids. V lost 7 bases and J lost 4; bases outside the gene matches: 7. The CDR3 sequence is CASKIAGEGTGELFF. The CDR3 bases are TGTGCCAGCAAGATAGCGGGAGAAGGCACCGGGGAGCTGTTTTTT.

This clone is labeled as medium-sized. The CDR3 DNA reads TGCGCCAGCAGCTTGGGGAGGGCTCGTACTAGCGGGGAGTACCAAGAGACCCAGTACTTC. This codes for CASSLGRARTSGEYQETQYF. V gene TRBV5-1 combines with J gene TRBJ2-5, with 10 bases that match TRBD2. Germline CDR1 and CDR2: SGHRS and YFSETQ. J gave up 0 bases and V 0 bases, and 14 bases lay outside the gene matches. The CDR3 totals 20 residues. Looking up the rest from reference TRBV5-1 and TRBJ2-5 gives the full variable domain: KAGVTQTPRYLIKTRGQQVTLSCSPISGHRSVSWYQQTPGQGLQFLFEYFSETQRNKGNFPGRFSGRQFSNSRSEMNVSTLELGDSALYLCASSLGRARTSGEYQETQYFGPGTRLLVL.

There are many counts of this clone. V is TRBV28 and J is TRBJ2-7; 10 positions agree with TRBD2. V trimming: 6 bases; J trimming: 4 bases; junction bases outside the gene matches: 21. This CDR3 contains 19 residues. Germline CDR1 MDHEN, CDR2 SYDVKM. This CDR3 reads CASSPAGGSRREDQYEQYF. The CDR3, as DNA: TGTGCCAGCAGCCCAGCGGGGGGGTCTAGGCGGGAGGATCAGTACGAGCAGTACTTC.

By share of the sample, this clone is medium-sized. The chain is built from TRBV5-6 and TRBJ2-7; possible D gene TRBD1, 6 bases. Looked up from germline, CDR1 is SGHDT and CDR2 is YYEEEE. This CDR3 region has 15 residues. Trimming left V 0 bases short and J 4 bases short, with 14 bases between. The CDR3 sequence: CASSLEGGAWYEQYF. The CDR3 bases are TGTGCCAGCAGCTTGGAAGGGGGAGCGTGGTACGAGCAGTACTTC.

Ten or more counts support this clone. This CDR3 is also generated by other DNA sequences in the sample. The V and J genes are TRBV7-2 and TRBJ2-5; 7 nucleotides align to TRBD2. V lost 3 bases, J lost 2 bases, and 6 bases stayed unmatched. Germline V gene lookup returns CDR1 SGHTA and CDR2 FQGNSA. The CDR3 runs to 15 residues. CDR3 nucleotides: TGTGCCAGCAGCTTGGGGGGGGTACTACAAGAGACCCAGTACTTC. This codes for CASSLGGVLQETQYF.

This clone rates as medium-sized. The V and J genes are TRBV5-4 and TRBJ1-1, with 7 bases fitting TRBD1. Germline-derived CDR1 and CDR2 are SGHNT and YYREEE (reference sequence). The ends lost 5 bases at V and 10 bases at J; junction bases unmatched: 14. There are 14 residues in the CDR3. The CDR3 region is CASSTDRVVVGAFF. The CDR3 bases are TGTGCCAGCAGTACCGACAGGGTAGTAGTGGGAGCTTTCTTT.

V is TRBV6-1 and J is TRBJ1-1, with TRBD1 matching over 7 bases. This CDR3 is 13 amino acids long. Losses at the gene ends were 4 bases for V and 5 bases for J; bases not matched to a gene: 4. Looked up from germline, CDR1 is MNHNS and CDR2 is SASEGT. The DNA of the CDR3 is TGTGCCAGCAGTGTAGACAGGGATACTGAAGCTTTCTTT. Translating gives CASSVDRDTEAFF.

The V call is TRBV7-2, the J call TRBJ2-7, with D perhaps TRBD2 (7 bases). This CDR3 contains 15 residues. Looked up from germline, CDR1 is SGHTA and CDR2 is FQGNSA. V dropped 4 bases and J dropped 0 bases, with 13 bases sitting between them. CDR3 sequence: CASSYTGGSSYEQYF. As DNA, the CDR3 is TGTGCCAGCAGCTATACGGGGGGCAGCTCCTACGAGCAGTACTTC.

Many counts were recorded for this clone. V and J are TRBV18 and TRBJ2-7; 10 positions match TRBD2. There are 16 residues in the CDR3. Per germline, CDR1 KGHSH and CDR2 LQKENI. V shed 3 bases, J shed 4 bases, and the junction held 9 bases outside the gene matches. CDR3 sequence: CASSPPSGGGGYEQYF. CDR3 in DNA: TGTGCCAGCTCACCCCCCAGCGGGGGGGGGGGGTACGAGCAGTACTTC.

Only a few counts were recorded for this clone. As DNA, the CDR3 is TGTGCCGGCTCAGACAGGCCGACTGAAGCTTTCTTT. As protein: CAGSDRPTEAFF. The rearrangement joins TRBV6-1 to TRBJ1-1, with D possibly being TRBD1 (6 bases). V dropped 11 bases and J dropped 5 bases, with 15 bases sitting between them. In germline, CDR1 is MNHNS, CDR2 SASEGT. This CDR3 is built from 12 residues.